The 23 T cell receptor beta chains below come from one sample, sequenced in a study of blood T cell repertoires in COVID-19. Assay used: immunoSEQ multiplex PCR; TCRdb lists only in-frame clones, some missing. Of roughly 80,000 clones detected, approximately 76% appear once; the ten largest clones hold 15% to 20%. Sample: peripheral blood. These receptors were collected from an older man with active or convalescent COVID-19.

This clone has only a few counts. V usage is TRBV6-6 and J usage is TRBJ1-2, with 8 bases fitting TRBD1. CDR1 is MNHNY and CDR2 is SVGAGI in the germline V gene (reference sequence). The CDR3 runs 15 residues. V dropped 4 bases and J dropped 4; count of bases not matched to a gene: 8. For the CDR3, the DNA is TGTGCCAGCAGTTTAGCCCTACAGGGGGGCTATGGCTACACCTTC. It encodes CASSLALQGGYGYTF.

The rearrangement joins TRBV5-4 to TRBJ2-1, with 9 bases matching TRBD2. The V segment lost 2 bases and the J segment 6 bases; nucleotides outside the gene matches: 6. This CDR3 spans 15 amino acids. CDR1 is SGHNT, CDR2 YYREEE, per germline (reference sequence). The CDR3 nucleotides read TGTGCCAGCAGCTTAGGCGGGGGGGCGGGCAATGAGCAGTTCTTC. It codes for CASSLGGGAGNEQFF.

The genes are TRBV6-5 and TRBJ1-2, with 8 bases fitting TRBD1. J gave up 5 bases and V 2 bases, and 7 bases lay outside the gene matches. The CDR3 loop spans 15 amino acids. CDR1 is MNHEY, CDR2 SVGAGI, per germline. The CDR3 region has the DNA TGTGCCAGCAGTTACCGGCCCACAGGGGGGTATGGCTACACCTTC. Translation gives CASSYRPTGGYGYTF.

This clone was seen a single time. CDR3 nucleotides: TGCAGCGTCGACCCCGGGGGAAGGACCCAGTACTTC. It specifies CSVDPGGRTQYF. The chain recombines TRBV29-1 with TRBJ2-5; TRBD2 is a possible D gene (6 bases). V was clipped by 6 bases and J by 7 bases, with 15 bases between them. Germline CDR1 and CDR2: SQVTM and ANQGSEA. The CDR3 is 12 amino acids.

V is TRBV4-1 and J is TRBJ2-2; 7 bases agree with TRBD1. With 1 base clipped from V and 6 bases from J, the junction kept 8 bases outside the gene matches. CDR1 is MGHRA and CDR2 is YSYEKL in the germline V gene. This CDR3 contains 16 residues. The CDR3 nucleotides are TGCGCCAGCAGCCAAGGACAGGGAAGTTTATCCGGGGAGCTGTTTTTT. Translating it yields CASSQGQGSLSGELFF.

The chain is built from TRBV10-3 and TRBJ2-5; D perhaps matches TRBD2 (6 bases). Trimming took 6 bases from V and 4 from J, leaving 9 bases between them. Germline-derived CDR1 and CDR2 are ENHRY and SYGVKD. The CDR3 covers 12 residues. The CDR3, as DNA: TGTGCCATCAGGTCCGGGGGAGAGACCCAGTACTTC. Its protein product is CAIRSGGETQYF.

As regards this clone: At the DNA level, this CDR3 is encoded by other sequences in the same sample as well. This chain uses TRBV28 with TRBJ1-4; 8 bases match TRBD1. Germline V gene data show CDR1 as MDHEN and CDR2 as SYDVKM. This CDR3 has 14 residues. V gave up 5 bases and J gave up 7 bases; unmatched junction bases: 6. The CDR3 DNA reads TGTGCCAGCAGTGTTGGACAGGGAGGTGAAAAACTGTTTTTT. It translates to CASSVGQGGEKLFF. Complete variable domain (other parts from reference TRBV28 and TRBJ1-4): DVKVTQSSRYLVKRTGEKVFLECVQDMDHENMFWYRQDPGLGLRLIYFSYDVKMKEKGDIPEGYSVSREKKERFSLILESASTNQTSMYLCASSVGQGGEKLFFGSGTQLSVL.

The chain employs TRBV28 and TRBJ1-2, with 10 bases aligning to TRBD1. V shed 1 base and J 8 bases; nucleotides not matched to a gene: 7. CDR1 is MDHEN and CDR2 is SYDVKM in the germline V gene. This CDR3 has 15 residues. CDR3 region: CASSLFQLTGGGYTF. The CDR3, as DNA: TGTGCCAGCAGTTTATTCCAATTGACAGGGGGCGGCTACACCTTC.

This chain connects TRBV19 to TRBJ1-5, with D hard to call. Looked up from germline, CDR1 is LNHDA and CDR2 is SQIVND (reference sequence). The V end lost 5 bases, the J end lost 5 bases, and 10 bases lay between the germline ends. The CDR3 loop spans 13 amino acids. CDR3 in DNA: TGTGCCAGTAGTGTGGCGGTTCATCAGCCCCAGCATTTT. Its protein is CASSVAVHQPQHF.

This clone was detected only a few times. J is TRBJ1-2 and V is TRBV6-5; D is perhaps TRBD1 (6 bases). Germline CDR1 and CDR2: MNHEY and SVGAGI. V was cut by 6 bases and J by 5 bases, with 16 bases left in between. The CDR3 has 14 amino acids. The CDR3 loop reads CASSKIGQKYGYTF. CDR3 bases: TGTGCCAGCAGCAAAATTGGACAGAAATATGGCTACACCTTC.

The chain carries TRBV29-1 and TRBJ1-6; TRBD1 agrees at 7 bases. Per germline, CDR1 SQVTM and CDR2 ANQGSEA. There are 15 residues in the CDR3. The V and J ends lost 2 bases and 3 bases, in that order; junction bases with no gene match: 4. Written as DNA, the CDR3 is TGCAGCGTTGAAAGTCGGGACAGCTATAATTCACCCCTCCACTTT. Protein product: CSVESRDSYNSPLHF.

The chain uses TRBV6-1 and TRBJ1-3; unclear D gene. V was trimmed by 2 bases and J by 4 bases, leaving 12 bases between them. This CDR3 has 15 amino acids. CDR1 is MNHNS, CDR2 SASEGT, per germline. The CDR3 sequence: CASSENWVQGNTIYF. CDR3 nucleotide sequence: TGTGCCAGCAGTGAAAATTGGGTACAGGGAAACACCATATATTTT.

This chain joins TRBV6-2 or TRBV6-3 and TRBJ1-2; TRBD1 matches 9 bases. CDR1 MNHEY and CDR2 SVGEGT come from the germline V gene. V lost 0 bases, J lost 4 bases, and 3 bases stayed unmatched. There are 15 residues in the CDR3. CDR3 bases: TGTGCCAGCAGTTACTCCGGGACAGGGTCCTATGGCTACACCTTC. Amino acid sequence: CASSYSGTGSYGYTF.

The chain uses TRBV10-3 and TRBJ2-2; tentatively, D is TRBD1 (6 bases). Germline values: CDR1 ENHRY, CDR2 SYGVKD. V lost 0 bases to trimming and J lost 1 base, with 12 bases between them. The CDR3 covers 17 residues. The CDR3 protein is CAISESRGQQNTGELFF. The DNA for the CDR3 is TGTGCCATCAGTGAGTCGAGGGGACAACAGAACACCGGGGAGCTGTTTTTT.

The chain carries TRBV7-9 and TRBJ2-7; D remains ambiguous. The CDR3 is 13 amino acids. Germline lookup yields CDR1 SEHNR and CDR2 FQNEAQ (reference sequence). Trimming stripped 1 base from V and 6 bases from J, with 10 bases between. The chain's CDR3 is CASSLGQVGEQYF. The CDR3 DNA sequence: TGTGCCAGCAGCTTAGGGCAGGTCGGCGAGCAGTACTTC.

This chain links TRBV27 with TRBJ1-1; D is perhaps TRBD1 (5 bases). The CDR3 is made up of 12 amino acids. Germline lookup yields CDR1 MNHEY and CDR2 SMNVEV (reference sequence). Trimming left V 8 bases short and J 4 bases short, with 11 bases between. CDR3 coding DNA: TGTGCCAGCGGGCCAGGGTTCACTGAAGCTTTCTTT. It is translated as CASGPGFTEAFF.

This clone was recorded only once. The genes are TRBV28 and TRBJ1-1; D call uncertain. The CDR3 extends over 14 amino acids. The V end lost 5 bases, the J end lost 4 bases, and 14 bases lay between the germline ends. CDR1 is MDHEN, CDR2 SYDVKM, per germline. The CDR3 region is CASSMRRGGTEAFF. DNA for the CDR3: TGTGCCAGCAGTATGAGACGGGGAGGCACTGAAGCTTTCTTT.

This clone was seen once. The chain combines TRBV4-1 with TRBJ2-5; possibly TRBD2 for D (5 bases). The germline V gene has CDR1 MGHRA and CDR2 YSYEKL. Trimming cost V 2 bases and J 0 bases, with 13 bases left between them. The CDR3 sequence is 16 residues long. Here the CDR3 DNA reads TGCGCCAGCAGCCAACGGGAAAACTCCTACCAAGAGACCCAGTACTTC. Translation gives CASSQRENSYQETQYF.

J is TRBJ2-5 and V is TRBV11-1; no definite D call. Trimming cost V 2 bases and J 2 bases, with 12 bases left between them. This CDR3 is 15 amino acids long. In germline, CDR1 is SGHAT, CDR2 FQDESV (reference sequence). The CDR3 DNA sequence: TGTGCCAGCAGCTTATCTTTCACCAGTCAAGAGACCCAGTACTTC. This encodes CASSLSFTSQETQYF.

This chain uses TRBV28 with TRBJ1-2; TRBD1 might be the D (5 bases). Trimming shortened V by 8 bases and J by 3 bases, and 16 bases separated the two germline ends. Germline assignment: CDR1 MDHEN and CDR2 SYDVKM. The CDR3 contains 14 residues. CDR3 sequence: CASDEGRSYYGYTF. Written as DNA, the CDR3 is TGTGCCAGCGATGAGGGGAGGTCCTACTATGGCTACACCTTC.

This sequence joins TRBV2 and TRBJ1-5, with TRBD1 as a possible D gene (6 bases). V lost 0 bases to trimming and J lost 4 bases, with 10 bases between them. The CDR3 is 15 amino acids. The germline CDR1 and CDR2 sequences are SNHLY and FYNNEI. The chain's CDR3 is CASSEATGGNQPQHF. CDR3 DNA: TGTGCCAGCAGTGAAGCGACAGGCGGAAATCAGCCCCAGCATTTT. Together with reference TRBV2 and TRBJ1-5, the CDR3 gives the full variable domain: EPEVTQTPSHQVTQMGQEVILRCVPISNHLYFYWYRQILGQKVEFLVSFYNNEISEKSEIFDDQFSVERPDGSNFTLKIRSTKLEDSAMYFCASSEATGGNQPQHFGDGTRLSIL.

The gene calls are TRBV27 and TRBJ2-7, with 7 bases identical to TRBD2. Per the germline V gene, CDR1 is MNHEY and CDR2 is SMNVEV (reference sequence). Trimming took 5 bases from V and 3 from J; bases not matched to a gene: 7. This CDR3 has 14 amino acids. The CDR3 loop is CASSGIGGFYEQYF. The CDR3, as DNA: TGTGCCAGCAGTGGGATCGGGGGGTTCTACGAGCAGTACTTC.

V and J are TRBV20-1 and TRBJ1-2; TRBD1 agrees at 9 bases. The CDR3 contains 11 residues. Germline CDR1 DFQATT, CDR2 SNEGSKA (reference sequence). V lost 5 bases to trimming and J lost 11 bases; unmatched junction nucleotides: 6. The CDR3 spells CSAPGTGRYTF. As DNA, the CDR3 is TGCAGTGCTCCCGGGACAGGGAGATACACCTTC.